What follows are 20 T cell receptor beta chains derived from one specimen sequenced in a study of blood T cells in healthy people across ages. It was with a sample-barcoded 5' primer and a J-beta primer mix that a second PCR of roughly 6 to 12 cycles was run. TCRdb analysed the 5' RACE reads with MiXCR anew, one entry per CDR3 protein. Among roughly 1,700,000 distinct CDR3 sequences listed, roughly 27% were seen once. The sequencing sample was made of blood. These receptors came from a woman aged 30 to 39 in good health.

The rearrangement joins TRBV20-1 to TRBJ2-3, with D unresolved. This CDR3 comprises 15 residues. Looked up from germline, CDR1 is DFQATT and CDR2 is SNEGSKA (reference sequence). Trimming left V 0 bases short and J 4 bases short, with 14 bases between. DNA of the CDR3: TGCAGTGCTAGAGAAGTTCGAAACCATCCAGATACGCAGTATTTT. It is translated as CSAREVRNHPDTQYF.

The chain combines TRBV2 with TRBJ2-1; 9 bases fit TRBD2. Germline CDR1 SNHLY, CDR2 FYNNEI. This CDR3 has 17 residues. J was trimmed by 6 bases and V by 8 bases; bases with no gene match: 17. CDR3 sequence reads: CASLEGGREGRCNEQFF. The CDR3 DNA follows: TGTGCCAGCCTCGAAGGGGGGCGGGAGGGCCGCTGCAATGAGCAGTTCTTC.

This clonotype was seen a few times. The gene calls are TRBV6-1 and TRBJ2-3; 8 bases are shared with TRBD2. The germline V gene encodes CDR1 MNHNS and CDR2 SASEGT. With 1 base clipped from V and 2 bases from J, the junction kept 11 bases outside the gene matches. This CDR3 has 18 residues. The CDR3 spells CASSEGAGGGRATDTQYF. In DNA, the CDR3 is TGTGCCAGCAGTGAAGGGGCCGGCGGGGGGCGCGCCACAGATACGCAGTATTTT.

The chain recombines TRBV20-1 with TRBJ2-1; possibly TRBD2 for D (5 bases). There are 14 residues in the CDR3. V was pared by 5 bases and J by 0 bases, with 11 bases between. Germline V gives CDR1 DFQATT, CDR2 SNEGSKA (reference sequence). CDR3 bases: TGCAGTGCTGGGAGCGTGATCTCCTACAATGAGCAGTTCTTC. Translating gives CSAGSVISYNEQFF.

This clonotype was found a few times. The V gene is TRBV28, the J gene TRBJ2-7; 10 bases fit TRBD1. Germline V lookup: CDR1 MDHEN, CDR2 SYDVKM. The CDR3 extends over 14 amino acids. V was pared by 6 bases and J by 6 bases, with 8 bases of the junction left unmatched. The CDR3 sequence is CASRPGQGSAEQYF. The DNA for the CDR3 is TGTGCCAGCAGGCCGGGACAGGGGAGCGCCGAGCAGTACTTC.

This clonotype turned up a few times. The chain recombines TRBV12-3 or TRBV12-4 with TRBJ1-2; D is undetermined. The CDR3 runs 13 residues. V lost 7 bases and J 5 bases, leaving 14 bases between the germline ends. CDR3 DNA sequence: TGTGCCAGCACCCTTGGAAGGGCGTATGGCTACACCTTC. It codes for CASTLGRAYGYTF.

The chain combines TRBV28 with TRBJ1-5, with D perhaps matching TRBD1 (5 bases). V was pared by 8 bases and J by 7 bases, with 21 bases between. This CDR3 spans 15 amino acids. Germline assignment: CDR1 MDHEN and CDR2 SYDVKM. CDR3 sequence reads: CASRRQSESLQPQHF. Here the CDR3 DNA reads TGTGCCAGCCGAAGACAGAGCGAGTCCTTGCAGCCCCAGCATTTT.

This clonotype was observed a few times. CDR3 region: CASSYFDRSDTQYF. The CDR3 DNA reads as TGTGCCAGCAGTTACTTCGACAGATCAGATACGCAGTATTTT. V and J are TRBV6-5 and TRBJ2-3; a weak D match, TRBD1 (5 bases). The CDR3 covers 14 residues. The V end lost 1 base, the J end lost 4 bases, and 9 bases lay between the germline ends. The germline gives CDR1 MNHEY, CDR2 SVGAGI.

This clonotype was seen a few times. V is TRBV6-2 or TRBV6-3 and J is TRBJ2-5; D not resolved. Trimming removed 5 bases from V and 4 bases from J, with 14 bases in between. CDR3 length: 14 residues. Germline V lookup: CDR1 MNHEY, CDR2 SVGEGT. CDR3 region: CASSLYPSLETQYF. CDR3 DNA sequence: TGTGCCAGCAGTCTCTACCCCTCCTTAGAGACCCAGTACTTC.

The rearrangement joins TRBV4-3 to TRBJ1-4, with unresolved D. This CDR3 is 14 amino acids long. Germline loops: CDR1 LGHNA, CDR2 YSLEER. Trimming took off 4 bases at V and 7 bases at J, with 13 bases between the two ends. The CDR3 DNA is TGCGCCAGCAGCCTTACCGGGCCGTTTGAAAAACTGTTTTTT. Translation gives CASSLTGPFEKLFF.

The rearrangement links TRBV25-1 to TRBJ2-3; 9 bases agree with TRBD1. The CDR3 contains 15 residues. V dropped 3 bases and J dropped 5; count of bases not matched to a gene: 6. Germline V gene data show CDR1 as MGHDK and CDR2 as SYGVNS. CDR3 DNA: TGTGCCAGCAGTGATGGACAGGGGTCCAAAGATACGCAGTATTTT. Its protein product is CASSDGQGSKDTQYF.

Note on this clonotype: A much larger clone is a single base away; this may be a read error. DNA of the CDR3: TGTGCCAGCAGTTCCCCAAAAGGCCCTCAGGCGGTCAATGAGCAGTTCTTC. Amino acid sequence: CASSSPKGPQAVNEQFF. This chain uses TRBV6-6 with TRBJ2-1; D is ambiguous. The germline CDR1 and CDR2 sequences are MNHNY and SVGAGI (reference sequence). V was cut by 4 bases and J by 6 bases, with 22 bases left in between. This CDR3 has 17 amino acids.

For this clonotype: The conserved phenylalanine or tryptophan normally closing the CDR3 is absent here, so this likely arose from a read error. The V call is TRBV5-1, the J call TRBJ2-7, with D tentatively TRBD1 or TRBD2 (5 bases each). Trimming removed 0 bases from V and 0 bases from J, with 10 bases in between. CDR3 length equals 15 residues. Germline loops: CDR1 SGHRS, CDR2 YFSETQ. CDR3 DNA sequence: TGCGCCAGCAGCTTGGTTGGGGGTTTCTCCTACGAGCAGTACAAC. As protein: CASSLVGGFSYEQYN.

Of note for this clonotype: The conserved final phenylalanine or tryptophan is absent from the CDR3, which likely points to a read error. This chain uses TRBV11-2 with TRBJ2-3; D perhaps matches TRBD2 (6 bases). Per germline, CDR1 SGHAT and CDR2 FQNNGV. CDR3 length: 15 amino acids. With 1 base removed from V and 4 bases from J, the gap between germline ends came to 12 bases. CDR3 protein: CASSLAGGAPDTQYL. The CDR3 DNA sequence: TGTGCCAGCAGCTTAGCTGGCGGGGCCCCAGATACGCAGTATCTT.

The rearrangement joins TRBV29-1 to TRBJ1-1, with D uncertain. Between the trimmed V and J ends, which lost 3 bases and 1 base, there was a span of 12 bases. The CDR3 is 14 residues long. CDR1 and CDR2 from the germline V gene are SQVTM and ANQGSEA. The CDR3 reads CSVEGRQSNTEAFF. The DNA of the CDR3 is TGCAGCGTTGAGGGCAGGCAGTCGAACACTGAAGCTTTCTTT.

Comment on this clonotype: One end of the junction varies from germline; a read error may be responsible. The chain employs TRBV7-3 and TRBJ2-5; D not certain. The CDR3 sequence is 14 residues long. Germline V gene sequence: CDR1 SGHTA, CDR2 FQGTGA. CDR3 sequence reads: CASSFGRFQGTQYF. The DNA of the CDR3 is TGTGCCAGCAGCTTTGGACGGTTTCAAGGGACCCAGTACTTC.

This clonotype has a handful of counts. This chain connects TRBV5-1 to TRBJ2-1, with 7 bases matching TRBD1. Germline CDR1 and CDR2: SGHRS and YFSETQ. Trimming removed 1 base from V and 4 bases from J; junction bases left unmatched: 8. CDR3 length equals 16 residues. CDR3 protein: CASSLIRGTAYNEQFF. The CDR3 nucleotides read TGCGCCAGCAGCTTGATTCGAGGGACAGCTTACAATGAGCAGTTCTTC.

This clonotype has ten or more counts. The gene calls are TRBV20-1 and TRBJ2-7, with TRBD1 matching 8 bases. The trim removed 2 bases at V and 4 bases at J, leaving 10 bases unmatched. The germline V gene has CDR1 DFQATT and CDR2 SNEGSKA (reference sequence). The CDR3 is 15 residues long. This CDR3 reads CSARTDRGQGYEQYF. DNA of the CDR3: TGCAGTGCTAGAACTGACAGGGGTCAAGGTTACGAGCAGTACTTC.

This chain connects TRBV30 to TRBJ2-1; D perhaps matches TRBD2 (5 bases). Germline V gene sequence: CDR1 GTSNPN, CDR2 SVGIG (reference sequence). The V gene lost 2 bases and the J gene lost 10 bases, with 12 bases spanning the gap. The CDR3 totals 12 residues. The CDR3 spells CAWSLQPGEQFF. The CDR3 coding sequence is TGTGCCTGGAGTCTCCAGCCGGGGGAGCAGTTCTTC.

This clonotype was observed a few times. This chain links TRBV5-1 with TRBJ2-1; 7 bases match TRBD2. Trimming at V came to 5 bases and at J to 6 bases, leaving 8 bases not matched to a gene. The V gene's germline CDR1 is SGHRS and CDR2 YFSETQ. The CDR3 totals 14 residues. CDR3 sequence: CASRLAGIPNEQFF. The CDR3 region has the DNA TGCGCCAGCAGATTAGCGGGTATACCCAATGAGCAGTTCTTC.